Sequencing of this TCR beta chain was carried out in a study of T-cell memory formation after mild COVID-19. As for the study in general: The TCR clusters were mostly specific to one donor.

Study-level results: Clones from the second wave (peaking day 37) had unconfirmed SARS-CoV-2 specificity. Clones contracting day 15 to 85 were balanced CD4/CD8; later expanders leaned CD4+.

Germline assignment: CDR1 SGHRS and CDR2 YFSETQ. V gave up 1 base and J gave up 0 bases; unmatched junction bases: 6. This CDR3 comprises 18 residues. Libraries for TCRalpha and TCRbeta carried sample barcodes and unique molecular identifiers via 5'RACE. One entry per CDR3 protein, called by TCRdb with MiXCR from the 5' RACE reads. In the table there are roughly 610,000 distinct CDR3 sequences, around a sixth of which are singletons. The table lists this clonotype with a few counts. Its matching antigen is unknown. This clonotype originated in an adult woman who had mild COVID-19 (a few samples of this study predate the infection). Cell type and time point are not known. The rearrangement joins TRBV5-1 to TRBJ2-7, with 14 bases identical to TRBD2. The specimen was PBMCs or a T cell subset sorted from them (not recorded which). The CDR3 is CASSLFGTSGSRSYEQYF. In nucleotides, the CDR3 is TGCGCCAGCAGCTTGTTCGGGACTAGCGGGAGCCGCTCCTACGAGCAGTACTTC.